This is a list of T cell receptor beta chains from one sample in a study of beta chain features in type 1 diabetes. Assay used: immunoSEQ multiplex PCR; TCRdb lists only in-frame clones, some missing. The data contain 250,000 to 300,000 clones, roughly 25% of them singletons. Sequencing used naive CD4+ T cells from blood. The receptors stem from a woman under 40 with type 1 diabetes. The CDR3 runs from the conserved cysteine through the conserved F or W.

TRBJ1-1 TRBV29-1 CSVGESPGGLVTEAFF
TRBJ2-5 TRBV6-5 CAIGTSEKETQYF
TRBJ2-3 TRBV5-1 CASSFGQGTDTQYF
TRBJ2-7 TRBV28 CASSTRQVSYEQYF
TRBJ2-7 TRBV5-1 CASSAQGQAELGAF
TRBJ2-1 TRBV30 CAWNPEYNEQFF
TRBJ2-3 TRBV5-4 CASSMPGSTDTQYF
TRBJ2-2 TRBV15 CATSSQPDRGTGELFF
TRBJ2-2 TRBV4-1 CASSWTSGRLPSGELFF
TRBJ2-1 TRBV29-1 CSVDQGASYNEQFF
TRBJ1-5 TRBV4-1 CASSQDWSLSNQPQHF
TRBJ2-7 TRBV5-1 CASSLVVADVYEQYF
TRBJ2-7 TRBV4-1 CASSQARTQGRTYEQYF
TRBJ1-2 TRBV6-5 CASTKEGIPFYGYTF
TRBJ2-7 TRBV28 CASSPTGKGVYEQYF
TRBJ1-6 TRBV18 CASSPQNRQGNSPLHF
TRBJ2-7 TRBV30 CAWRIAGGTYEQYF
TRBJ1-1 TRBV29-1 CSVEDQQGLAEAFF
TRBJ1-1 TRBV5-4 CASSLESSTEAFF
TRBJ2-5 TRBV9 CASSVLAGEETQYF
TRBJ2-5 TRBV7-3 CASSLYGSKETQYF
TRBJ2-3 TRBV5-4 CASSPGTSGTGRYF
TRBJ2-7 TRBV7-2 CASSLPYPGLPSYEQYF
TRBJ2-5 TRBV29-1 CSVVSSGIETQYF
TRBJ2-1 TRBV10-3 CAISSTSGNNEQFF
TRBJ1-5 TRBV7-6 CASRNRQNNQPQHF
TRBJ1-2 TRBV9 CASGGASNYGYTF
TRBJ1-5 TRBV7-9 CASSKTLSGGDFGNQPQHF
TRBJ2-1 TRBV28 CASGSAGVAGANEQFF
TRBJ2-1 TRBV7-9 CASSLVERERLFF
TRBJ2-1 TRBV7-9 CASSLVPIEQFF
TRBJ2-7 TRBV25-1 CASSGGIYEQYF
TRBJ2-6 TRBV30 CAWSVGQEVVGANVLTF
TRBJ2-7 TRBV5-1 CASSWAGTSTYEQYF
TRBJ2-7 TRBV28 CASSLAPWSYEQYF
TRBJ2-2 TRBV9 CASSVDSGVGELFF
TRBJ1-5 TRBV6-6 CASSYSSADQPQHF
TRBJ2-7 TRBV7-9 CASSSGGRGDYEQYF
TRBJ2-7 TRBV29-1 CSVAGTGVIEQYF
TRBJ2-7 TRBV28 CASSLSSGLSYEQYF
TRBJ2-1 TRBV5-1 CASSSGQGYNEQFF
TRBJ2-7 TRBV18 CASSPRLAIAYEQYF
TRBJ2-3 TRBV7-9 CASSFSGSTDTQYF
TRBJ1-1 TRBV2 CASRVGGVTEAFF
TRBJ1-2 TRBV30 CAWRRPLYGYTF
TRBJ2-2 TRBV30 CAWRAQAGELFF
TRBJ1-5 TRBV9 CASSAGAGNQPQHF
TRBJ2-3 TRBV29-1 CSVAARLAFTDTQYF
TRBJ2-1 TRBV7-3 CASSFGQGAYNEQFF
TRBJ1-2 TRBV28 CASSLRNYGYTF
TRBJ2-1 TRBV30 CAWSPLSGRVGSYNEQFF
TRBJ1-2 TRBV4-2 CASSQETGGRSGYTF
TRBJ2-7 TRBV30 CAWNLAGNYEQYF
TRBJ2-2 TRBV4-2 CASSQAGQNTGELFF
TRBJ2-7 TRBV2 CASMNRTGSYEQYF